This is a list of T cell receptor beta chains from one sample in a study of T-cell reconstitution after alpha-beta-depleted transplantation in children. MiXCR, applied by TCRdb to the PCR reads, yields one record per CDR3 protein. The table includes around 580,000 distinct CDR3 sequences, about 21% detected once. The input for sequencing was PBMCs, mostly from graft donor cells, taken 360 days after TCRalphabeta/CD19-depleted stem cell transplant. Receptor source: a boy younger than two who had a stem cell transplant for acute myeloid leukemia, so the T cells may come from the graft donor. The CDR3 runs from the conserved cysteine through the conserved F or W. D genes are given only for firm matches. The listing skips clone size in some rows; elsewhere it reads once, few, many or a size class.

NA	TRBV5-5	TRBJ2-5	NA	CASSLGHEETQYF	TGTGCCAGCAGCTTGGGGCACGAAGAGACCCAGTACTTC
many	TRBV20-1	TRBJ1-2	NA	CSARDQYREAYGYTF	TGCAGTGCTAGAGATCAGTACAGGGAGGCCTATGGCTACACCTTC
NA	TRBV9	TRBJ1-1	TRBD1	CASSMTGSTHEAFF	TGTGCCAGCAGCATGACAGGGAGTACCCATGAAGCTTTCTTT
many	TRBV7-9	TRBJ1-4	NA	CASSLGLDISYEKLFF	TGTGCCAGCAGCTTAGGGCTGGACATAAGCTATGAAAAACTGTTTTTT
once	TRBV20-1	TRBJ1-1	NA	CSAPTPTGAGDTEAFF	TGCAGTGCCCCAACGCCCACGGGGGCGGGGGACACTGAAGCTTTCTTT
few	TRBV7-2	TRBJ2-1	TRBD2	CASSAGVGSYNEQFF	TGTGCCAGCAGCGCGGGGGTTGGCTCCTACAATGAGCAGTTCTTC
few	TRBV18	TRBJ1-6	NA	CASSPTREEALHF	TGTGCCAGCTCACCAACGAGGGAGGAAGCCCTCCACTTT
many	TRBV7-2	TRBJ1-6	NA	CASSPFPRRDRGALHF	TGTGCCAGCAGCCCCTTCCCCCGACGGGACCGAGGGGCCCTCCACTTT
NA	TRBV25-1	TRBJ2-1	NA	CASSDRTESSYNEQFF	TGTGCCAGCAGTGACCGGACGGAGAGCTCCTACAATGAGCAGTTCTTC
NA	TRBV20-1	TRBJ2-3	NA	CSASTPQGFSTDTQYF	TGCAGTGCTAGTACTCCCCAGGGGTTCAGCACAGATACGCAGTATTTT
few	TRBV12-3/TRBV12-4	TRBJ1-2	NA	CASSQGTHGYTF	TGTGCCAGCAGTCAGGGTACTCATGGCTACACCTTC
many	TRBV4-3	TRBJ2-7	NA	CASSQDWSRSGRYF	TGCGCCAGCAGCCAAGACTGGAGTAGGTCAGGTCGGTACTTC
many	TRBV7-9	TRBJ2-1	NA	CASSLARGNGREQFF	TGTGCCAGCAGCTTAGCTCGTGGGAATGGGCGGGAGCAGTTCTTC
once	TRBV20-1	TRBJ1-6	NA	CSARAAPRRWNSPLHF	TGCAGTGCTAGAGCGGCACCGCGGAGGTGGAATTCACCCCTCCACTTT
few	TRBV29-1	TRBJ2-4	TRBD1	CSVASLYRDRGNIQYF	TGCAGCGTTGCGTCATTATATCGGGACAGGGGAAACATTCAGTACTTC